This TCR beta chain was obtained from a study of cytomegalovirus exposure and HLA in healthy donors. The study, taken as a whole, reports: CMV serostatus stood as the only immune exposure information on hand.

PCR involved 60 Vbeta and 13 Jbeta primers. Method: immunoSEQ multiplex PCR; TCRdb's copy keeps in-frame clones and lacks some. The sample consists of about 110,000 clones, 60% to 75% of them appearing once. Regarding this clone: Its target is unknown.

Germline loops: CDR1 KGHSH, CDR2 LQKENI. V was shortened by 0 bases and J by 0 bases, with 8 bases between the two germline ends. CDR3 length: 16 amino acids. Sequencing was performed on PBMCs. The sequence came from a man younger than 40 in good health and CMV-seronegative. The V and J genes are TRBV18 and TRBJ2-2; D unclear. The CDR3 region has the DNA TGTGCCAGCTCACCACCAAACGGAGCGAACACCGGGGAGCTGTTTTTT. As protein: CASSPPNGANTGELFF.